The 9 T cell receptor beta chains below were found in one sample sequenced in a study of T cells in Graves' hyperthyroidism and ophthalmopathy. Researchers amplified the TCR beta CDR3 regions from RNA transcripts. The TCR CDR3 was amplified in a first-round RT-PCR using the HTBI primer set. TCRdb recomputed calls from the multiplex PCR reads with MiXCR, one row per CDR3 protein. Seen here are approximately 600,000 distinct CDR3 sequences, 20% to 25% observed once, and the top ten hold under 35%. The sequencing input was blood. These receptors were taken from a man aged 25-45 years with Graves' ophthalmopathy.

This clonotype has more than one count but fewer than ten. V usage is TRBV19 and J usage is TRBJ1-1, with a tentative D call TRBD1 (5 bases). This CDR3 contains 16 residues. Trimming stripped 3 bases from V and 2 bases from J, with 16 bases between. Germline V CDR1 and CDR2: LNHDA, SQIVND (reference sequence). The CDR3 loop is CASSIKRDLINTEAFF. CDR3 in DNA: TGTGCCAGTAGTATTAAGAGGGACCTTATAAACACTGAAGCTTTCTTT.

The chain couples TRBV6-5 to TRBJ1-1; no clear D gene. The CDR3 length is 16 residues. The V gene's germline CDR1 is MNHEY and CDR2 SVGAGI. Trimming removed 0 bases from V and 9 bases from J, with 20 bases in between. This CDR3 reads CASSYSSASGREKAFF. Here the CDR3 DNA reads TGTGCCAGCAGTTACTCATCGGCGTCCGGGAGAGAGAAAGCTTTCTTT.

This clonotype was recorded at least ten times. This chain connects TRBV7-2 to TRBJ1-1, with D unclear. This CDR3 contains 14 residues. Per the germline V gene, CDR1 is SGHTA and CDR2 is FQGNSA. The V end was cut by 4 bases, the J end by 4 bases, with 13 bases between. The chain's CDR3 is CASSSPDRGTEAFF. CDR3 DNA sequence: TGTGCCAGCAGCTCCCCAGACCGGGGCACTGAAGCTTTCTTT.

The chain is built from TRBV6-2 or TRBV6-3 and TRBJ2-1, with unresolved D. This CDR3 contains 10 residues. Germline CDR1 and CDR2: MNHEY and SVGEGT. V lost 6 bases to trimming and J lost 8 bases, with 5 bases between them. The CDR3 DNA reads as TGTGCCAGCAGCCGGGATGAGCAGTTCTTC. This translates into CASSRDEQFF.

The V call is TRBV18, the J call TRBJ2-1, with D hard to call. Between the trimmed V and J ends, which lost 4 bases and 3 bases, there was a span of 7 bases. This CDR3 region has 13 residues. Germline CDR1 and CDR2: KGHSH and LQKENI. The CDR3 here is CASSLSFYNEQFF. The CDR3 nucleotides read TGTGCCAGCTCACTCTCATTCTACAATGAGCAGTTCTTC.

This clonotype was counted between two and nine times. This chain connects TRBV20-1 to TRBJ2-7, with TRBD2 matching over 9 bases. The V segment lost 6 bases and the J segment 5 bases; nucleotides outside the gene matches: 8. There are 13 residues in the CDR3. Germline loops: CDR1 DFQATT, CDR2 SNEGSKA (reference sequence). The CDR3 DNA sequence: TGCAGTGCCCCCCCGGGACTAGCTGACGAGCAGTACTTC. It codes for CSAPPGLADEQYF.

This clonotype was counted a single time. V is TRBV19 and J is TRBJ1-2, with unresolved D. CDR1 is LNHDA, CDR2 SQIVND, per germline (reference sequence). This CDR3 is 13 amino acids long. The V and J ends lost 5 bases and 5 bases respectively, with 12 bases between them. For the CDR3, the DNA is TGTGCCAGTAGTTCCTTAAGCGGGTATGGCTACACCTTC. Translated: CASSSLSGYGYTF.

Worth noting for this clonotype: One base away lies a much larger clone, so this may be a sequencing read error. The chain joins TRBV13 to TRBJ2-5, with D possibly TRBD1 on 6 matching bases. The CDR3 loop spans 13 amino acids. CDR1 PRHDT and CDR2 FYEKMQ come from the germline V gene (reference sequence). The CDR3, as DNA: TGTACCAGCAGCTCATCAGGGGAGGAGACCCAGTACTTC. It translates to CTSSSSGEETQYF. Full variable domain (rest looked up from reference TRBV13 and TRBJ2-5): AAGVIQSPRHLIKEKRETATLKCYPIPRHDTVYWYQQGPGQDPQFLISFYEKMQSDKGSIPDRFSAQQFSDYHSELNMSSLELGDSALYFCTSSSSGEETQYFGPGTRLLVL.

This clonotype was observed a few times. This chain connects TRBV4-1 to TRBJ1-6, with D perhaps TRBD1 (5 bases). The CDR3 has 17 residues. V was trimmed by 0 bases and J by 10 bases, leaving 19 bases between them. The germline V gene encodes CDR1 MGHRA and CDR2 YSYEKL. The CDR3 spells CASSQDLASLGGSPLHF. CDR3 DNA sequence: TGCGCCAGCAGCCAAGATTTGGCCTCTTTGGGGGGGTCACCCCTCCACTTT.